The clone carrying this TCR beta chain turned up a few times. Antigen unknown. CDR1 is DFQATT and CDR2 is SNEGSKA in the germline V gene (reference sequence). The junction had 13 bases not matched to a gene; V was cut back by 5 bases and J by 7 bases. The CDR3 is 15 residues long. The sample belongs to a study of CD8 T cells in ankylosing spondylitis. General study findings and limits: Characteristic, it appeared, of ankylosing spondylitis blood was a TCR beta motif of about eight highly homologous variants. Before this, some motif variants had been reported in reactive arthritis synovial fluid and blood. Enrichment of disease-linked clones was reportedly significant in matched ankylosing spondylitis synovial fluid. As for the disease-linked clones, they showed a CD8+ phenotype and occurred at relatively low frequencies in peripheral blood.

Molecular-barcoded quantitative 5'-RACE produced these TCR beta libraries. Via MiXCR, TCRdb re-called the 5' RACE reads, giving one row per CDR3 protein. The table shows over 450,000 distinct CDR3 sequences, with about 13% occurring only once. Sequencing used blood, either unsorted or a sorted T cell fraction (not recorded which). This receptor was obtained from a male donor with ankylosing spondylitis. This chain uses TRBV20-1 with TRBJ2-1; 8 nucleotides align to TRBD2. CDR3 nucleotide sequence: TGCAGTGCTCCTTGGTACAGCGGGGGAAGGAATGAGCAGTTCTTC. Translating it yields CSAPWYSGGRNEQFF.